Reported below is one TCR beta chain. Antigen unknown. The identical CDR3 is also encoded by other nucleotide sequences in the sample. The data belong to a study of shared clonotypes between healthy human individuals. Regarding the study as a whole: With several donors compared, about 5.2% of naive CD4 clonotypes were shared.

Authors' processing steps: Junction-only sequences without quality scores were provided by ImmunoSEQ, so filtering was different. The repertoire was sequenced with immunoSEQ multiplex PCR; TCRdb's copy has only in-frame clones and lacks some. V, J and clone size are those of that table, while D and trimming were read from the DNA. The repertoire holds roughly 590,000 clones, nearly 97% seen once, with approximately 0.1% in the top ten. Terminally differentiated effector memory CD45RA+ cells were excluded from the naive CD8 cells, which were CD45RO-negative and positively selected for CCR7. Recent acute infections and vaccinations were absent in the healthy HIV-negative adult donors. Adult Caucasians living in Nashville, Tennessee made up all of the donors. V lost 1 base and J 4 bases, leaving 8 bases between the germline ends. The germline V gene has CDR1 SNHLY and CDR2 FYNNEI. The CDR3 has 14 residues.

The sequencing input was naive CD8+ T cells sorted from blood. The V gene is TRBV2, the J gene TRBJ1-5; a weak D match, TRBD1 (5 bases). This clonotype originated in a woman in her thirties in good health. The CDR3 DNA reads as TGTGCCAGCAGTGAAGGACAGTCTAATCAGCCCCAGCATTTT. Protein product: CASSEGQSNQPQHF. The entire variable domain, with the rest obtained from reference TRBV2 and TRBJ1-5, is as follows: EPEVTQTPSHQVTQMGQEVILRCVPISNHLYFYWYRQILGQKVEFLVSFYNNEISEKSEIFDDQFSVERPDGSNFTLKIRSTKLEDSAMYFCASSEGQSNQPQHFGDGTRLSIL.